Listed here are 30 T cell receptor beta chains from one sample, sequenced in a study of brain T cells in children with intractable seizures. The repertoire was sequenced with immunoSEQ multiplex PCR; TCRdb's copy has only in-frame clones and lacks some. The data hold 300,000 to 400,000 clones, with roughly 93% observed a single time. The time point here: blood from clinic visit 5 months post-surgery; TSC patient then seizure free. The sample in question was peripheral blood, obtained less than 6 months after surgery. All receptors derive from a boy under two years old with tuberous sclerosis and intractable seizures.

The chain joins TRBV9 to TRBJ2-7; 8 nucleotides match TRBD1. The CDR3 extends over 13 amino acids. Trimming cost V 4 bases and J 9 bases; bases outside gene matches: 9. Germline V gene lookup returns CDR1 SGDLS and CDR2 YYNGEE. CDR3 DNA: TGTGCCAGCAGCCCAGGGACAGGCCCGGGGCAGTACTTC. Translation gives CASSPGTGPGQYF.

The V and J genes are TRBV29-1 and TRBJ1-1; D is perhaps TRBD1 (5 bases). V gave up 8 bases and J gave up 4 bases, with 14 bases separating them. This CDR3 comprises 12 residues. The germline CDR1 and CDR2 sequences are SQVTM and ANQGSEA. This CDR3 is CSLLDSRTEAFF. Written as DNA, the CDR3 is TGCAGCCTCCTTGACAGTCGCACTGAAGCTTTCTTT.

The sample holds one count of this clone. The CDR3 region is CASYPLAKRGIYNEQFF. Here the CDR3 DNA reads TGTGCCAGCTACCCTCTTGCGAAGCGGGGGATCTACAATGAGCAGTTCTTC. The rearrangement joins TRBV5-4 to TRBJ2-1; 8 nucleotides match TRBD2. This CDR3 is 17 amino acids long. V was pared by 7 bases and J by 3 bases, with 15 bases of the junction left unmatched. Germline loops: CDR1 SGHNT, CDR2 YYREEE (reference sequence).

This chain joins TRBV3-1 (or the pseudogene TRBV3-2) and TRBJ1-1; 12 bases match TRBD1. With 3 bases clipped from V and 4 bases from J, the junction kept 3 bases outside the gene matches. Germline V gene lookup returns CDR1 LGHDT and CDR2 YNNKEL (reference sequence). The CDR3 spans 15 residues. CDR3 sequence reads: CASSHLGQGATEAFF. The CDR3 bases are TGTGCCAGCAGCCACCTGGGACAGGGGGCCACTGAAGCTTTCTTT.

The chain combines TRBV5-5 with TRBJ2-5, with unresolved D. Trimming removed 0 bases from V and 5 bases from J, with 2 bases in between. Germline V lookup: CDR1 SGHKS, CDR2 YYEKEE (reference sequence). The length of the CDR3 is 11 residues. The DNA of the CDR3 is TGTGCCAGCAGCTTGGAGGAGACCCAGTACTTC. Protein: CASSLEETQYF.

Points on this clone: Other DNA sequences in the same sample also yield this CDR3. The V gene is TRBV18, the J gene TRBJ1-6; D is unresolved. V was cut by 2 bases and J by 7 bases, with 6 bases left in between. CDR1 is KGHSH and CDR2 is LQKENI in the germline V gene. The CDR3 has 13 amino acids. CDR3 in DNA: TGTGCCAGCTCACCAGGGGAGAATTCACCCCTCCACTTT. Its translation: CASSPGENSPLHF. Looking up the rest from reference TRBV18 and TRBJ1-6 gives the full variable domain: NAGVMQNPRHLVRRRGQEARLRCSPMKGHSHVYWYRQLPEEGLKFMVYLQKENIIDESGMPKERFSAEFPKEGPSILRIQQVVRGDSAAYFCASSPGENSPLHFGNGTRLTVT.

The genes are TRBV2 and TRBJ2-1; 9 bases map to TRBD2. The CDR3 is 15 residues long. Trimming at V came to 6 bases and at J to 2 bases, leaving 5 bases not matched to a gene. Germline V gene lookup returns CDR1 SNHLY and CDR2 FYNNEI. The CDR3: CASRNIAGAYNEQFF. The CDR3 DNA reads TGTGCCAGCAGGAATATAGCGGGAGCCTACAATGAGCAGTTCTTC.

The rearrangement joins TRBV6-1 to TRBJ2-3; D ambiguous. Looked up from germline, CDR1 is MNHNS and CDR2 is SASEGT. The CDR3 is 15 residues long. V lost 1 base and J lost 4, with 12 bases in between. CDR3 bases: TGTGCCAGCAGTGAAGACCGCCAGTCCGCAGATACGCAGTATTTT. It codes for CASSEDRQSADTQYF.

V is TRBV7-9 and J is TRBJ1-1; D not resolved. The CDR3 consists of 14 residues. V was pared by 5 bases and J by 5 bases, with 15 bases between. CDR1 is SEHNR, CDR2 FQNEAQ, per germline (reference sequence). CDR3 loop: CASSPGVTRTEAFF. CDR3 coding DNA: TGTGCCAGCAGCCCCGGTGTAACGAGAACTGAAGCTTTCTTT.

This chain joins TRBV9 and TRBJ2-7; 7 bases map to TRBD1. V was clipped by 3 bases and J by 5 bases; unmatched bases: 11. There are 15 residues in the CDR3. CDR1 SGDLS and CDR2 YYNGEE come from the germline V gene. CDR3 nucleotides: TGTGCCAGCAGCGCCGGGACAGACGCATTCCACGAGCAGTACTTC. It is translated as CASSAGTDAFHEQYF. The whole variable domain, remainder taken from reference TRBV9 and TRBJ2-7, is DSGVTQTPKHLITATGQRVTLRCSPRSGDLSVYWYQQSLDQGLQFLIQYYNGEERAKGNILERFSAQQFPDLHSELNLSSLELGDSALYFCASSAGTDAFHEQYFGPGTRLTVT.

V and J are TRBV27 and TRBJ2-1; possible D gene TRBD1, 6 bases. The V and J ends lost 2 bases and 8 bases respectively, with 22 bases between them. The CDR3 is made up of 17 amino acids. Germline V lookup: CDR1 MNHEY, CDR2 SMNVEV (reference sequence). In nucleotides, the CDR3 is TGTGCCAGCAGTTTAGGGGATTGGGGGCCATCCCGGGATGAGCAGTTCTTC. Translated, it gives CASSLGDWGPSRDEQFF.

The rearrangement links TRBV13 to TRBJ2-1; 9 nucleotides line up with TRBD2. The germline gives CDR1 PRHDT, CDR2 FYEKMQ (reference sequence). The CDR3 contains 14 residues. Unmatched junction bases numbered 9, after V lost 0 bases and J lost 15 bases. The DNA of the CDR3 is TGTGCCAGCAGCTTAGGGCGGCGGGGGGGCCTGAGGTTCTTC. Protein: CASSLGRRGGLRFF.

The chain couples TRBV3-1 (or the pseudogene TRBV3-2) to TRBJ1-1; D remains ambiguous. Germline V gene lookup returns CDR1 LGHDT and CDR2 YNNKEL (reference sequence). V lost 2 bases and J 7 bases, leaving 14 bases between the germline ends. CDR3 length equals 14 residues. CDR3 DNA sequence: TGTGCCAGCAGCCAACCCCTTCCCGCCAGTGAAGCTTTCTTT. Its protein is CASSQPLPASEAFF.

This chain connects TRBV9 to TRBJ2-6; D may match TRBD1 or TRBD2 (5 bases each). The V end lost 0 bases, the J end lost 0 bases, and 10 bases lay between the germline ends. CDR1 and CDR2 (germline): SGDLS, YYNGEE. The CDR3 runs 17 residues. The CDR3 loop is CASSVDPGTSGANVLTF. CDR3 coding DNA: TGTGCCAGCAGCGTAGATCCAGGGACCTCTGGGGCCAACGTCCTGACTTTC.

The chain recombines TRBV12-5 with TRBJ2-1, with TRBD2 as a possible D gene (5 bases). The V gene's germline CDR1 is LGHNT and CDR2 FRNRAP. Between the trimmed V and J ends, which lost 3 bases and 4 bases, there was a span of 13 bases. The CDR3 is made up of 15 amino acids. CDR3: CASGFPGLKYNEQFF. CDR3 nucleotides: TGTGCTAGTGGTTTCCCTGGACTGAAATACAATGAGCAGTTCTTC.

V usage is TRBV24-1 and J usage is TRBJ1-2; possible D gene TRBD1, 5 bases. This CDR3 has 19 amino acids. Deletions cut 4 bases from V and 4 bases from J, with 27 bases between. Looked up from germline, CDR1 is KGHDR and CDR2 is SFDVKD. CDR3 residues: CATSDSSRGGGGVSYGYTF. In DNA, the CDR3 is TGTGCCACCAGTGACTCCTCCCGGGGGGGTGGGGGAGTAAGCTATGGCTACACCTTC.

The chain uses TRBV11-3 and TRBJ2-2, with D possibly matching TRBD2 (5 bases). The germline CDR1 and CDR2 sequences are SGHNT and YENEEA. V was cut by 2 bases and J by 7 bases, with 17 bases left in between. The length of the CDR3 is 16 residues. CDR3 DNA sequence: TGTGCCAGCAGCTTAACTCGGGAAGGCCCCATCGGGGAGCTGTTTTTT. Amino acid sequence: CASSLTREGPIGELFF.

This sequence joins TRBV5-6 and TRBJ2-5; tentatively, D is TRBD2 (5 bases). Germline-derived CDR1 and CDR2 are SGHDT and YYEEEE. The CDR3 has 14 amino acids. V was cut by 0 bases and J by 2 bases, with 8 bases left in between. The CDR3 DNA sequence: TGTGCCAGCAGCTTGGCCCGGGGACAAGAGACCCAGTACTTC. Protein: CASSLARGQETQYF.

The chain employs TRBV5-1 and TRBJ2-1; a weak D match, TRBD2 (6 bases). The CDR3 contains 16 residues. V was pared by 3 bases and J by 7 bases, with 20 bases between. CDR1 and CDR2 (germline): SGHRS, YFSETQ. The CDR3 DNA reads as TGCGCCAGCAGCTCGGCCGGGGGACCCAGGCGGAATGAGCAGTTCTTC. Protein: CASSSAGGPRRNEQFF.

This chain joins TRBV19 and TRBJ2-5, with 8 nucleotides matching TRBD1. The CDR3 has 14 amino acids. V lost 10 bases, J lost 3 bases, and 10 bases stayed unmatched. Germline assignment: CDR1 LNHDA and CDR2 SQIVND (reference sequence). The CDR3 loop is CATDDRGQKETQYF. CDR3 coding DNA: TGTGCCACCGATGACAGGGGCCAAAAAGAGACCCAGTACTTC.

This chain connects TRBV5-6 to TRBJ2-4; D is unclear. Germline V lookup: CDR1 SGHDT, CDR2 YYEEEE. The CDR3 runs 12 residues. Trimming took 0 bases from V and 4 from J, leaving 2 bases between them. In DNA, the CDR3 is TGTGCCAGCAGCTTGGCTAAAAACATTCAGTACTTC. Translation gives CASSLAKNIQYF.

The rearrangement joins TRBV7-2 to TRBJ2-5; tentative D call: TRBD1 (6 bases). The CDR3 has 14 residues. Per the germline V gene, CDR1 is SGHTA and CDR2 is FQGNSA. V was cut by 5 bases and J by 4 bases, with 14 bases left in between. CDR3 amino acids: CASSGQGYGETQYF. The CDR3 DNA reads TGTGCCAGCAGCGGGCAGGGGTACGGAGAGACCCAGTACTTC.

The CDR3 protein is CASSQRQVANYGYTF. As DNA, the CDR3 is TGTGCCAGCTCACAAAGACAGGTAGCTAACTATGGCTACACCTTC. The chain is built from TRBV18 and TRBJ1-2, with a tentative D call TRBD1 (6 bases). Trimming removed 4 bases from V and 0 bases from J, with 12 bases in between. CDR1 is KGHSH, CDR2 LQKENI, per germline. CDR3 length equals 15 residues.

The chain couples TRBV18 to TRBJ2-3; 7 bases agree with TRBD1. V was pared by 3 bases and J by 0 bases, with 9 bases of the junction left unmatched. The germline gives CDR1 KGHSH, CDR2 LQKENI. The CDR3 length is 17 residues. The CDR3 reads CASSPKPGQTSTDTQYF. The CDR3 region has the DNA TGTGCCAGCTCACCTAAACCGGGACAGACTAGCACAGATACGCAGTATTTT.

The chain recombines TRBV5-1 with TRBJ2-1, with TRBD1 matching over 8 bases. Trimming removed 5 bases from V and 5 bases from J; junction bases left unmatched: 9. This CDR3 contains 15 residues. Germline CDR1 SGHRS, CDR2 YFSETQ. CDR3 nucleotides: TGCGCCAGCAGTCCACAACCGGGACAGGACAATGAGCAGTTCTTC. Translating gives CASSPQPGQDNEQFF.

The genes are TRBV19 and TRBJ1-2; D ambiguous. From germline, CDR1 is LNHDA and CDR2 SQIVND (reference sequence). This CDR3 spans 13 amino acids. V was cut by 6 bases and J by 4 bases, with 12 bases left in between. The CDR3 DNA reads as TGTGCCAGTAGCCCGACTACACGCTATGGCTACACCTTC. Residues: CASSPTTRYGYTF.

The chain is built from TRBV6-6 and TRBJ1-3, with D possibly matching TRBD1 (6 bases). CDR3 size: 16 residues. Germline V CDR1 and CDR2: MNHNY, SVGAGI (reference sequence). V dropped 2 bases and J dropped 0 bases, with 11 bases sitting between them. In DNA, the CDR3 is TGTGCCAGCAGTTACATGGGGGCTGGCTCTGGAAACACCATATATTTT. Its protein product is CASSYMGAGSGNTIYF.

V and J are TRBV5-1 and TRBJ2-1; 11 bases match TRBD2. In germline, CDR1 is SGHRS, CDR2 YFSETQ. The CDR3 extends over 17 amino acids. V was pared by 1 base and J by 3 bases, with 6 bases of the junction left unmatched. CDR3 sequence reads: CASSLSVAGGRYNEQFF. The CDR3 DNA sequence: TGCGCCAGCAGCTTGTCCGTAGCGGGAGGGCGCTACAATGAGCAGTTCTTC.

The chain has TRBV27 and TRBJ1-2; D uncertain. V lost 0 bases and J 6 bases, leaving 8 bases between the germline ends. Germline V gene data show CDR1 as MNHEY and CDR2 as SMNVEV (reference sequence). There are 13 residues in the CDR3. This chain's CDR3 is CASSLSRWNGYTF. Here the CDR3 DNA reads TGTGCCAGCAGTTTATCGCGGTGGAATGGCTACACCTTC.

The chain combines TRBV7-9 with TRBJ2-1; maybe TRBD2 (5 bases). Trimming took off 3 bases at V and 6 bases at J, with 15 bases between the two ends. Germline CDR1 SEHNR, CDR2 FQNEAQ (reference sequence). The CDR3 has 15 amino acids. This CDR3 is CASSFGLHTLNEQFF. CDR3 DNA sequence: TGTGCCAGCAGCTTTGGACTCCACACCCTCAATGAGCAGTTCTTC. The whole variable domain, remainder taken from reference TRBV7-9 and TRBJ2-1, is DTGVSQNPRHKITKRGQNVTFRCDPISEHNRLYWYRQTLGQGPEFLTYFQNEAQLEKSRLLSDRFSAERPKGSFSTLEIQRTEQGDSAMYLCASSFGLHTLNEQFFGPGTRLTVL.